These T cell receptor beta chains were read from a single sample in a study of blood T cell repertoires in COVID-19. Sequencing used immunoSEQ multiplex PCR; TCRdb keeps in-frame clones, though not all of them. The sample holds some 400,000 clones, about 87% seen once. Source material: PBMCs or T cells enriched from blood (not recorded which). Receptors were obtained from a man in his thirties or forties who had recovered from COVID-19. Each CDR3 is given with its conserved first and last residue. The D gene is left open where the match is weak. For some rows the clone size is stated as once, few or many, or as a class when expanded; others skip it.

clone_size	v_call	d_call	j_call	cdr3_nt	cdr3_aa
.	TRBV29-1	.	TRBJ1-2	TGCAGCGTTGTACCGTCCAGGGGAAGGAACTATGGCTACACCTTC	CSVVPSRGRNYGYTF
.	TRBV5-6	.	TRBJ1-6	TGTGCCAGCAGCTTGGAGTCCGACAGAAAAAATTCACCCCTCCACTTT	CASSLESDRKNSPLHF
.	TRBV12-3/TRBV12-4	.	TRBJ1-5	TGTGCCAGCACCAGGGGCAATCAGCCCCAGCATTTT	CASTRGNQPQHF
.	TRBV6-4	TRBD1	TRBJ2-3	TGTGCCAGCAGCCCGGGACAGGGGAGCTCAGATACGCAGTATTTT	CASSPGQGSSDTQYF
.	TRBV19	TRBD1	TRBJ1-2	TGTGCCAGTAGCAGATCCGGGACAGGGGGCGACCATGGCTACACCTTC	CASSRSGTGGDHGYTF
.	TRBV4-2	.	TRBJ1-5	TGTGCCAGCAGCCAAGAAACGGGGTTGCTCAATCAGCCCCAGCATTTT	CASSQETGLLNQPQHF
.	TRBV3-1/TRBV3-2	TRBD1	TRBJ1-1	TGTGCCAGCAGCCAAGTAGGACAGGGGACCACTGAAGCTTTCTTT	CASSQVGQGTTEAFF
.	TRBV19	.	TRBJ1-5	TGTGCCAGTAGCCCCCCGTGGCCGTCTAGCAATCAGCCCCAGCATTTT	CASSPPWPSSNQPQHF
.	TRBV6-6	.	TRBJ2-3	TGTGCCAGCACCGAGACGGGGGTCCTCACAGATACGCAGTATTTT	CASTETGVLTDTQYF
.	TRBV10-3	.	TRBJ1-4	TGTGCCATCAGGGACAGCGGCATTGAAAAACTGTTTTTT	CAIRDSGIEKLFF
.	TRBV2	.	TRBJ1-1	TGTGCCAGCAGAGACAGGATTCGTACTGAAGCTTTCTTT	CASRDRIRTEAFF
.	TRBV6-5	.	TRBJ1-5	TGTGCCAGCAGTTACCCCTACGGTCAGCCCCAGCATTTT	CASSYPYGQPQHF
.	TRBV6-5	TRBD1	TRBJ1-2	TGTGCCAGCAGACCGGACAGGGGCGGAAACTATGGCTACACCTTC	CASRPDRGGNYGYTF
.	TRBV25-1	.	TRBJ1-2	TGTGCCAGCAGTGGAACAGAGAACTATGGCTACACCTTC	CASSGTENYGYTF
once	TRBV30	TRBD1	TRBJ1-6	TGTGCCTGGAGTACCGGACAGGGAATTTCACCCCTCCACTTT	CAWSTGQGISPLHF
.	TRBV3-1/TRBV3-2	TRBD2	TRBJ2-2	TGTGCCAGCAGCCGCCGAGCGGGGGGAATGACCGGGGAGCTGTTTTTT	CASSRRAGGMTGELFF
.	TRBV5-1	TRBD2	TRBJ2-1	TGCGCCAGCAGCTTGGCGGGGGGGCGGTACAATGAGCAGTTCTTC	CASSLAGGRYNEQFF
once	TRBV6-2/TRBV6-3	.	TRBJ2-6	TGTGCCAGCAGTTACGCCCAGGGATCGAACTCTGGGGCCAACGTCCTGACTTTC	CASSYAQGSNSGANVLTF
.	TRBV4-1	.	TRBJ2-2	TGCGCCAGCAGCCAACCCCTGGCGGGGGCTAACACCGGGGAGCTGTTTTTT	CASSQPLAGANTGELFF
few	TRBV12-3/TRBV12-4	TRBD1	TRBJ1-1	TGTGCCAGCAGCAAAATAGACAGGGGGGGAGCTTTCTTT	CASSKIDRGGAFF
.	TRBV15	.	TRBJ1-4	TGTGCCACCAGCAGAGATCCCGGAATAGAGGATGAAAAACTGTTTTTT	CATSRDPGIEDEKLFF
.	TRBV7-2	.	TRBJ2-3	TGTGCCAGCAGCAACACAGGTGGAGATACGCAGTATTTT	CASSNTGGDTQYF
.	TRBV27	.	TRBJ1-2	TGTGCCAGCAGGTCAGGCCTCGGCTACACCTTC	CASRSGLGYTF
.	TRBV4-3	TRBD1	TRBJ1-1	TGCGCCAGCAGCCGATTACAGGGGGTTGAAGCTTTCTTT	CASSRLQGVEAFF
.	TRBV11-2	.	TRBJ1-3	TGTGCCAGCGCTTGGGGGGACTCTGGAAACACCATATATTTT	CASAWGDSGNTIYF
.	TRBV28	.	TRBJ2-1	TGTGCCAGCAGACTGAACAGGGCTGCCTACAATGAGCAGTTCTTC	CASRLNRAAYNEQFF
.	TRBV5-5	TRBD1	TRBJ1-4	TGTGCCAGCAGGAACGGCAGGGGGACTAATGAAAAACTGTTTTTT	CASRNGRGTNEKLFF
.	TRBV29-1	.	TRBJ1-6	TGCAGCGTTGAAGAAGAGCGCGGCGGGGCAAATTCACCCCTCCACTTT	CSVEEERGGANSPLHF
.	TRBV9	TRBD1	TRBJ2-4	TGTGCCAGCAGCGTAGAGGGCCAGGGGGCAGGAAACATTCAGTACTTC	CASSVEGQGAGNIQYF
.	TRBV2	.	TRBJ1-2	TGTGCCAGCAGATACAGGGAAGGCTACACCTTC	CASRYREGYTF
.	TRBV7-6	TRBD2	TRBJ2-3	TGTGCCAGCAGCTTTTCGGGGGGGAACACAGATACGCAGTATTTT	CASSFSGGNTDTQYF
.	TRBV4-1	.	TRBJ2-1	TGCGCCAGCAGCCAAGATTTGGGGGCCAGGAATGAGCAGTTCTTC	CASSQDLGARNEQFF